This is a list of T cell receptor beta chains from one sample in a study of graft-versus-host responses after intestinal transplantation. Profiled with immunoSEQ multiplex PCR; TCRdb holds only in-frame clones, not every one. The sample shows around 15,000 clones, around three quarters of them seen only once. Sequences were derived from ileum tissue, sampled 104 days after intestinal transplant. The receptors here all came from a human patient who received an intestinal transplant, so some T cells may come from the graft donor. Each CDR3 is given with its conserved first and last residue. Fields, in order: D gene, clone size, J gene, CDR3 length, V gene, CDR3 protein, CDR3 DNA. A D gene is named only where the DNA matches it firmly. Clone size is stated in some rows and not others, as once, few, many or a class when expanded.

TRBD1 | NA | TRBJ1-2 | 13 | TRBV5-6 | CASSLFTGANYTF | TGTGCCAGCAGCTTGTTTACAGGGGCAAACTACACCTTC
TRBD1 | NA | TRBJ1-5 | 15 | TRBV28 | CASSLTDRGNQPQHF | TGTGCCAGCAGTTTAACCGACAGGGGGAATCAGCCCCAGCATTTT
TRBD2 | NA | TRBJ2-4 | 16 | TRBV5-6 | CASTGGLAIAKNIQYF | TGTGCCAGCACCGGTGGACTAGCGATAGCCAAAAACATTCAGTACTTC
NA | NA | TRBJ1-1 | 14 | TRBV15 | CATSSEQMNTEAFF | TGTGCCACCAGCAGCGAACAGATGAACACTGAAGCTTTCTTT
NA | NA | TRBJ1-5 | 19 | TRBV21-1 | CASSIHVRGQPDSNQPQHF | TGTGCCAGCAGCATACACGTTAGGGGCCAACCGGATAGCAATCAGCCCCAGCATTTT
NA | few | TRBJ2-5 | 14 | TRBV5-5 | CASSHDTYQETQYF | TGTGCCAGCAGCCACGACACGTACCAAGAGACCCAGTACTTC
TRBD2 | NA | TRBJ2-1 | 17 | TRBV13 | CASSPPRGLAGNDEQFF | TGTGCCAGCAGCCCCCCTCGAGGGCTAGCGGGAAACGATGAGCAGTTCTTC
NA | NA | TRBJ1-1 | 15 | TRBV28 | CASSLFEGTGTEAFF | TGTGCCAGCAGTTTATTTGAGGGCACGGGCACTGAAGCTTTCTTT
TRBD1 | NA | TRBJ1-5 | 14 | TRBV6-1 | CASSDSAGGQPQHF | TGTGCCAGCAGTGACTCGGCAGGGGGCCAGCCCCAGCATTTT
NA | once | TRBJ1-5 | 14 | TRBV4-1 | CASSQDLRSQPQHF | TGCGCCAGCAGCCAAGATCTTAGGTCCCAGCCCCAGCATTTT
TRBD1 | NA | TRBJ2-2 | 18 | TRBV13 | CASSLEGQTLQWTGELFF | TGTGCCAGCAGCTTAGAGGGACAGACACTTCAGTGGACCGGGGAGCTGTTTTTT
TRBD1 | NA | TRBJ1-6 | 14 | TRBV11-2 | CASSFRGIGSPLHF | TGTGCCAGCAGCTTCAGGGGGATTGGGTCACCCCTCCACTTT
NA | NA | TRBJ2-7 | 14 | TRBV11-2 | CASSYGDLAYEQYF | TGTGCCAGCAGCTATGGGGACTTAGCCTACGAGCAGTACTTC
NA | NA | TRBJ1-2 | 16 | TRBV28 | CASSPVDQGLGYGYTF | TGTGCCAGCAGCCCGGTAGATCAGGGATTGGGTTATGGCTACACCTTC
NA | once | TRBJ1-1 | 15 | TRBV10-3 | CAISGVGGLATEAFF | TGTGCCATCAGTGGCGTCGGGGGGCTCGCCACTGAAGCTTTCTTT
TRBD1 | once | TRBJ2-7 | 16 | TRBV19 | CASSIRQGPIPYEQYF | TGTGCCAGTAGTATTCGACAGGGACCCATCCCCTACGAGCAGTACTTC
NA | NA | TRBJ2-7 | 15 | TRBV7-9 | CASSLVLSGINEQYF | TGTGCCAGCAGCTTAGTTCTCTCTGGGATTAACGAGCAGTACTTC
NA | large | TRBJ2-5 | 13 | TRBV5-6 | CASSLGAQETQYF | TGTGCCAGCAGCTTGGGTGCCCAAGAGACCCAGTACTTC
NA | NA | TRBJ1-3 | 13 | TRBV19 | CASSMAGRNTIYF | TGTGCCAGTAGTATGGCAGGGAGAAACACCATATATTTT
NA | NA | TRBJ1-1 | 13 | TRBV4-2 | CASSQIRNTEAFF | TGTGCCAGCAGCCAAATCAGGAACACTGAAGCTTTCTTT
TRBD1 | once | TRBJ1-4 | 16 | TRBV7-8 | CASSAPPRTGAEKLFF | TGTGCCAGCAGCGCCCCCCCCCGGACAGGGGCAGAAAAACTGTTTTTT
NA | NA | TRBJ2-6 | 17 | TRBV5-1 | CASSSRGASSGANVLTF | TGCGCCAGCAGCTCTAGGGGGGCCAGCTCTGGGGCCAACGTCCTGACTTTC
NA | NA | TRBJ2-7 | 13 | TRBV5-5 | CASSLDRRPEQYF | TGTGCCAGCAGCTTGGACAGGAGGCCCGAGCAGTACTTC
TRBD1 | NA | TRBJ1-2 | 14 | TRBV2 | CASSETGTGGGYTF | TGTGCCAGCAGTGAGACCGGGACAGGGGGAGGCTACACCTTC
NA | NA | TRBJ2-7 | 13 | TRBV6-6 | CASSYSFDLEQYF | TGTGCCAGCAGTTACTCGTTTGACCTCGAGCAGTACTTC
NA | few | TRBJ1-1 | 17 | TRBV11-3 | CASSLVSTGFMNTEAFF | TGTGCCAGCAGCTTAGTTAGTACAGGGTTCATGAACACTGAAGCTTTCTTT
TRBD2 | medium-sized | TRBJ2-7 | 18 | TRBV10-1 | CASNGGGSGRGEVYEQYF | TGCGCCAGCAACGGTGGTGGTAGCGGGAGGGGGGAGGTCTACGAGCAGTACTTC
NA | NA | TRBJ2-7 | 13 | TRBV29-1 | CRLARSSSYEQYF | TGCAGATTAGCCAGATCGAGCTCCTACGAGCAGTACTTC
NA | NA | TRBJ2-7 | 13 | TRBV23-1 | CASSQGNSYEQYF | TGCGCCAGCAGTCAAGGGAACTCCTACGAGCAGTACTTC
NA | NA | TRBJ2-7 | 11 | TRBV6-1 | CASSDEYEQYF | TGTGCCAGCAGTGACGAATACGAGCAGTACTTC
TRBD1 | NA | TRBJ2-7 | 14 | TRBV14 | CASSPGTGGYEQYF | TGTGCCAGCAGCCCCGGGACAGGGGGATACGAGCAGTACTTC
NA | NA | TRBJ2-3 | 17 | TRBV19 | CASSITGRRSSTDTQYF | TGTGCCAGTAGTATCACGGGCCGCAGGAGTAGCACAGATACGCAGTATTTT
TRBD2 | NA | TRBJ2-5 | 15 | TRBV7-4 | CASSSVVAGVGTQYF | TGTGCCAGCAGCTCTGTGGTAGCGGGAGTTGGGACCCAGTACTTC
NA | NA | TRBJ2-1 | 13 | TRBV5-6 | CASSLGTLNEQFF | TGTGCCAGCAGCTTGGGGACCCTCAATGAGCAGTTCTTC
NA | once | TRBJ2-7 | 13 | TRBV28 | CASSWAGHYEQYF | TGTGCCAGCAGTTGGGCAGGGCACTACGAGCAGTACTTC
NA | NA | TRBJ1-3 | 15 | TRBV5-6 | CASSLGPSSGNTIYF | TGTGCCAGCAGCCTAGGACCTAGCTCTGGAAACACCATATATTTT
TRBD1 | NA | TRBJ1-2 | 14 | TRBV7-4 | CAGNPPGQQDGYTF | TGTGCCGGAAACCCTCCGGGACAGCAAGATGGCTACACCTTC
TRBD2 | NA | TRBJ2-1 | 16 | TRBV5-1 | CASSPLLAGDYNEQFF | TGCGCCAGCAGCCCGCTTCTAGCGGGAGACTACAATGAGCAGTTCTTC
NA | NA | TRBJ1-2 | 15 | TRBV7-2 | CASSLVPLQLYGYTF | TGTGCCAGCAGCTTAGTTCCCCTTCAACTATATGGCTACACCTTC
NA | NA | TRBJ1-4 | 11 | TRBV27 | CASRVREKLFF | TGTGCCAGCAGGGTCAGGGAAAAACTGTTTTTT
TRBD2 | few | TRBJ2-3 | 14 | TRBV7-3 | CASSLAGGVDTQYF | TGTGCCAGCAGCTTGGCGGGAGGTGTAGATACGCAGTATTTT
NA | NA | TRBJ2-7 | 14 | TRBV5-1 | CASSSLDRAYEQYF | TGCGCCAGCAGCTCCTTAGACAGAGCCTACGAGCAGTACTTC
NA | NA | TRBJ1-1 | 17 | TRBV11-2 | CASSLPTGPKVSTEAFF | TGTGCCAGCAGCTTACCGACAGGCCCTAAGGTTAGCACTGAAGCTTTCTTT
TRBD1 | NA | TRBJ1-2 | 13 | TRBV4-1 | CASSQTGANGYTF | TGCGCCAGCAGCCAAACAGGGGCGAATGGCTACACCTTC
NA | few | TRBJ2-7 | 15 | TRBV4-1 | CASSQDNSPTYEQYF | TGCGCCAGCAGCCAAGATAATAGCCCCACCTACGAGCAGTACTTC
NA | NA | TRBJ2-3 | 12 | TRBV30 | CAWSVLGRSQYF | TGTGCCTGGAGTGTACTGGGAAGGTCGCAGTATTTT
TRBD1 | NA | TRBJ2-7 | 15 | TRBV28 | CASSLCAGTGDEQYF | TGTGCCAGCAGTTTATGTGCCGGGACAGGGGACGAGCAGTACTTC
NA | NA | TRBJ2-2 | 18 | TRBV7-8 | CASSLYRAPGTNTGELFF | TGTGCCAGCAGCTTATACAGAGCCCCGGGGACGAACACCGGGGAGCTGTTTTTT
TRBD1 | NA | TRBJ2-1 | 15 | TRBV19 | CASSLTGGVFNEQFF | TGTGCCAGTAGCCTCACAGGGGGCGTCTTCAATGAGCAGTTCTTC
TRBD2 | NA | TRBJ2-1 | 17 | TRBV5-1 | CASSWGLAGSSYNEQFF | TGCGCCAGCAGCTGGGGGCTAGCGGGTTCATCCTACAATGAGCAGTTCTTC
NA | NA | TRBJ2-1 | 19 | TRBV11-3 | CASSLGPDEFPLVTGGQFF | TGTGCCAGCAGCTTAGGCCCGGACGAGTTTCCTCTGGTAACCGGAGGGCAGTTCTTC
TRBD2 | NA | TRBJ2-1 | 15 | TRBV6-4 | CASSDSGLAGDEQFF | TGTGCCAGCAGTGACTCGGGACTAGCGGGAGATGAGCAGTTCTTC
NA | NA | TRBJ1-1 | 13 | TRBV11-1 | CASSFSLNTEAFF | TGTGCCAGCAGCTTCAGCCTGAACACTGAAGCTTTCTTT
NA | NA | TRBJ2-7 | 12 | TRBV6-1 | CASRTQAHEQYF | TGTGCCAGCAGGACACAGGCCCACGAGCAGTACTTC
TRBD2 | NA | TRBJ2-7 | 16 | TRBV12-5 | CASGSTAGTSGGAQYF | TGTGCTAGTGGTTCAACCGCCGGGACTAGCGGGGGGGCCCAGTACTTC